This TCR beta chain derives from a study of regulatory T cells in long-lasting Graves disease. Across the study: For under 3 months, newly diagnosed Graves' patients had been taking antithyroid drugs. The study's findings and limits: TRBV28, TRBJ1-2 and TRBJ2-5 were favored in persistent disease. Persistent Graves' patients showed a TCR diversity that was lower than that of newly diagnosed ones.

Arm-PCR with iRepertoire HTBI primers amplified the CDR3 regions for these TCR beta libraries. TCRdb re-called the multiplex PCR reads with MiXCR, one entry per CDR3 protein. The sample lists hundreds of thousands of distinct CDR3 sequences, approximately 13% occurring once. In germline, CDR1 is MDHEN, CDR2 SYDVKM. The J segment lost 7 bases and the V segment lost 11 bases, leaving 17 bases of the junction unmatched. The length of the CDR3 is 15 residues. Time point defined: newly diagnosed GD, antithyroid drugs for less than 3 months. TCR sequences were obtained from RNA taken from PBMCs. This clonotype was seen repeatedly, ten times or more. Its antigen is unknown. Separately, the same data were catalogued under a study of T cells in Graves' hyperthyroidism and ophthalmopathy.

The sequence came from a man aged 30-40 years with Graves disease. J is TRBJ2-1 and V is TRBV28, with 7 bases fitting TRBD2. Specimen: peripheral blood mononuclear cells (PBMCs), collected at new diagnosis, from a patient treated with antithyroid drugs. In nucleotides, the CDR3 is TGTGCCGGGGGGACCCGGCCGGCGGGAGTAAATGAGCAGTTCTTC. Translation: CAGGTRPAGVNEQFF. Full variable domain (remainder filled in from reference TRBV28 and TRBJ2-1): DVKVTQSSRYLVKRTGEKVFLECVQDMDHENMFWYRQDPGLGLRLIYFSYDVKMKEKGDIPEGYSVSREKKERFSLILESASTNQTSMYLCAGGTRPAGVNEQFFGPGTRLTVL.